This T cell receptor beta chain was recorded in a study of cytomegalovirus exposure and HLA in healthy donors. General study results and limits: The study recorded about 150 TCR beta chains that were cytomegalovirus-associated. Presence/absence analysis assumed near-uniform sequencing depth across donors.

PCR amplification relied on 60 Vbeta primers (plus 13 Jbeta primers). TCRdb's copy holds only in-frame clones and misses some; the assay was immunoSEQ multiplex PCR. This table holds around 130,000 clones, roughly three quarters found once. This clone appeared a single time. No antigen is known for it. The germline V gene has CDR1 MNHEY and CDR2 SVGAGI. The CDR3 spans 13 residues. Sequencing was carried out using PBMCs. This sequence originates from a man under 40 in good health and CMV-seronegative. The chain employs TRBV6-5 and TRBJ2-5; unclear D gene. Matching the DNA end better, TRBJ2-7 makes the J call doubtful. The CDR3 nucleotides are TGTGCCAGCAGTTATCAAACCGACTACGAGCAGTACTTC. Protein sequence: CASSYQTDYEQYF.